This TCR beta chain was recorded in a study of CD8 T cells in ankylosing spondylitis. A note on this clonotype: Antigen unknown.

Study results and limitations: Disease-linked clones were found to be CD8+ and relatively rare in peripheral blood. It appeared that ankylosing spondylitis blood was characterized by a TCR beta motif of fewer than ten highly homologous variants.

TCRdb called the 5' RACE reads again in MiXCR, with one record for every CDR3 protein. The sample holds approximately 150,000 distinct CDR3 sequences, 25% to 35% seen once. The CDR3 has 15 amino acids. V lost 0 bases and J lost 0, with 8 bases in between. The V gene's germline CDR1 is SGHRS and CDR2 YFSETQ. The sample taken for sequencing was synovial fluid, either unsorted or a sorted T cell fraction (not recorded which). The receptor was derived from a male donor with ankylosing spondylitis. The rearrangement uses TRBV5-1 and TRBJ2-3; D is possibly TRBD1 or TRBD2 (5 bases each). In DNA form, the CDR3 reads TGCGCCAGCAGCTTGGTGGGACGAAGCACAGATACGCAGTATTTT. It specifies CASSLVGRSTDTQYF. The full variable domain, rest sourced from reference TRBV5-1 and TRBJ2-3, is KAGVTQTPRYLIKTRGQQVTLSCSPISGHRSVSWYQQTPGQGLQFLFEYFSETQRNKGNFPGRFSGRQFSNSRSEMNVSTLELGDSALYLCASSLVGRSTDTQYFGPGTRLTVL.